This T cell receptor (beta chain) originates from a study of T-cell reconstitution after alpha-beta-depleted transplantation in children. Preparation of the TCRbeta library used unique molecular identifiers. MiXCR was run by TCRdb on the PCR reads, yielding one entry per CDR3 protein. This sample has roughly 350,000 distinct CDR3 sequences; around 15% occur once, and the top ten carry around 41%. Study results and caveats: Newly generated T cells supplied most T-cell counts and diversity one year post-transplant. Reportedly, only several hundred clones from non-depleted graft cells drove alpha-beta T-cell counts at about two months.

As to this clonotype: What it binds is unknown.

The sequenced sample was PBMCs, mostly from graft donor cells, obtained 360 days after TCRalphabeta/CD19-depleted stem cell transplant. This sequence originates from a male patient between 2 and 15 years old who had a stem cell transplant for acute lymphoblastic leukemia, so the T cells may come from the graft donor.

For the CDR3, the DNA is TGTGCCAGCGCGGCCTCCTACGAGCAGTACTTC. Amino acids: CASAASYEQYF. This chain uses TRBV6-6 with TRBJ2-7; D call uncertain. The V end lost 8 bases, the J end lost 0 bases, and 5 bases lay between the germline ends. The CDR3 contains 11 residues. Germline V gives CDR1 MNHNY, CDR2 SVGAGI (reference sequence).